The source of this TCR beta chain is a study of beta chain bispecific antibodies for T cell cancers (dated by TCRdb to about 2021). Regarding the research as a whole: After T cells from healthy donors were cocultured with bispecific antibodies and T cell leukemia lines, the researchers used TRBV sequencing of the cells that survived to measure how much each TRBV family was depleted. Surface TRBV12 (TRBV12-3) was expressed by Jurkat cells, and surface TRBV5-5 was expressed by HPB-ALL cells. Study-wide findings and limitations: Cross-reactivity of the anti-TRBV5-5 antibody with TRBV5-6 was attributed to high sequence similarity between the two genes. Relative to anti-CD19, exposure to anti-TRBV12 lowered the TRBV12-3 share of total TRBV signal by roughly 99%, while TRBV12-4 dropped by 35% to 45%, a change that was not significant. Every sequenced sample was a mix of normal T cells and leukemia cell line cells, and most of the targeted TRBV signal originated from the leukemia cells instead of the normal T cells. Relative to anti-CD19, exposure to anti-TRBV5-5 lowered TRBV5-5 signal by around 98% and lowered signal from the closely related TRBV5-6 by approximately 90%.

The treatment or condition label for this specimen denotes: alpha-CD19 control bispecific (anti-CD19 x anti-CD3). For two to four days, T cells were expanded from blood mononuclear cells using either the anti-CD3 antibody OKT3 or CD3/CD28 Dynabeads. Anti-CD19 bispecific antibody cocultures served as comparators for TRBV sequencing; in separate killing assays, anti-CD19 had no effect on Jurkat or HPB-ALL cells. The culture conditions for expanded T cells were RPMI 1640 plus 10% fetal bovine serum, recombinant human IL-2 (about 100 IU/ml) and IL-7 (around 4.8 ng/ml). Each coculture mixed some 5 x 10^4 target cells and some 5 x 10^4 normal T cells with bispecific antibody in around 98 ul and was incubated at 37 degrees C for 17 hours. Every bispecific antibody was made of two single-chain variable fragments expressed in a single-chain diabody format with a His tag. The effector T cells were obtained from healthy human donors, with peripheral blood mononuclear cells isolated from leukapheresis samples by Ficoll density gradient centrifugation.

The junction shows trimming of 2 bases on V and 9 bases on J, plus 9 bases between the germline ends. In the germline V gene, CDR1 corresponds to SGHTS and CDR2 to YDEGEE. The CDR3 runs 12 amino acids, cysteine and phenylalanine included. Only CDR3 DNA is held: 36 bases, read in frame from base 1. The libraries included unique molecular identifier barcodes, and the barcodes were used to quantify clonotypes. Qiagen AllPrep DNA/RNA Micro kits were used to isolate total RNA, and an Agilent TapeStation was used to check RNA quality. TCR beta libraries were built by 5' RACE: cDNA synthesis followed by two PCR steps using TCR beta constant-region gene-specific primers. Sequencing of the TCR beta libraries was done on an Illumina MiSeq platform. Under the source paper's analysis protocol: MIGEC, MiXCR and VDJtools were used to process the reads. Clonotype frequency was calculated as the fraction of unique molecular identifiers assigned to a given clonotype among all unique molecular identifiers in the sample. Nonfunctional TRBV genes classified in IMGT as pseudogenes or open reading frames, such as TRBV1, TRBV12-1 and TRBV21, were excluded. TCRdb cleaned the public reads at Q25 with fastp, built clones with MiXCR and kept in-frame beta chains. Every entry covers one CDR3 protein and lists the most common genes and DNA from its rows. The V and J calls and clone size are TCRdb's, not the authors'. The sample table holds several thousand distinct CDR3 sequences, of which about 2% were seen once. The ten biggest clones cover approximately 72% of the sample.

This clonotype was counted at least ten times. Which antigen it targets is not known. The input lacks base qualities; no much larger clone sits a single base away. The sequence links TRBV5-8 to TRBJ2-1, with a weak D call of TRBD2 (5 bases match). This specimen was T cells from a healthy donor cultured with Jurkat leukemia cells, taken from a culture containing an anti-CD19 bispecific antibody. The receptor comes from a human donor in good health. Some clones in this sample may be carry-over from other donors' samples. The CDR3 here reads CASSFYEGEQFF. The nucleotides read TGTGCCAGCAGCTTTTACGAGGGTGAGCAGTTCTTC.